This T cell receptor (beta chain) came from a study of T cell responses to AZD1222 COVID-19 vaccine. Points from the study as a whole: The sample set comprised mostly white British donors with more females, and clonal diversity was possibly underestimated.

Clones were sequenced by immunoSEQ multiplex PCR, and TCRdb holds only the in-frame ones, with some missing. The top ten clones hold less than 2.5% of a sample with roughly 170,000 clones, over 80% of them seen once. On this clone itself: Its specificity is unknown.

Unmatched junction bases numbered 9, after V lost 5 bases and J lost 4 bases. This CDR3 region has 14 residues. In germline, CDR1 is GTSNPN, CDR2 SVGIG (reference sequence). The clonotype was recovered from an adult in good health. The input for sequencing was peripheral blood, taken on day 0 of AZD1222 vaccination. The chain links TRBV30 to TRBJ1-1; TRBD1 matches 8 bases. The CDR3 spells CAWVLGQGPTEAFF. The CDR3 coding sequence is TGTGCCTGGGTACTCGGACAGGGCCCCACTGAAGCTTTCTTT.